The T cell receptor (beta chain) described here comes from a study of low-dose radiotherapy and immunotherapy resistance in tumors. TRAV- and TRBV-specific primers, spanning alpha and beta chains, primed first-strand cDNA. A constant-region primer paired with the V-primer adapter amplified TCRs over approximately 19 PCR cycles. TCRdb fed the reads into MiXCR, producing one record per CDR3 protein. The table lists 30,000 or so distinct CDR3 sequences, around 50% of them singletons. Time point of the sample: after trial treatment. Treatment described: LDRT plus nivolumab, ipilimumab, low-dose cyclophosphamide and aspirin (RACIN trial). Along with nivolumab and ipilimumab, donors received aspirin, low-dose cyclophosphamide and low-dose radiotherapy. The CDR3 runs to 13 residues. Trimming left V 5 bases short and J 7 bases short, with 9 bases between.

This sequence originates from a male donor with gallbladder cancer. The chain recombines TRBV12-3 or TRBV12-4 with TRBJ1-6; perhaps TRBD1 as D (5 bases). Sequencing used PBMCs, obtained after low-dose radiotherapy plus immunotherapy. As DNA, the CDR3 is TGTGCCAGCAGTACGACAGCCAATTCACCCCTCCACTTT. It yields the protein CASSTTANSPLHF.